Sequencing of this T cell receptor (beta chain) was carried out in a study of radiation and T cells in renal cell carcinoma. General study points: Top tumor clonotypes rose in blood 2 weeks post-radiation, then contracted.

V lost 1 base and J 3 bases, leaving 9 bases between the germline ends. Germline values: CDR1 SEHNR, CDR2 FQNEAQ (reference sequence). The CDR3 is 14 residues long. With respect to this clone: Its cognate antigen is unknown.

Here immunoSEQ multiplex PCR was the method, and the copy in TCRdb shows in-frame clones only, minus some. The profile covers approximately 63,000 clones, with 65% to 85% appearing a single time and more than 7% taken by the ten largest. Regarding time point: baseline pretreatment blood. Indicated treatment: 15 Gy SBRT to primary tumor, nephrectomy 4 weeks later. Radiation-treated patients gave blood at baseline, week 2 and week 4. The tumor was a clear cell renal cell carcinoma. This clonotype was sampled from a man aged 55 to 70 with renal cell carcinoma. Sample: blood, taken from a patient whose treatment included radiotherapy and nephrectomy. V usage is TRBV7-9 and J usage is TRBJ2-5, with no clear D. This CDR3 reads CASSLGRIEETQYF. As DNA, the CDR3 is TGTGCCAGCAGCTTAGGGCGGATCGAAGAGACCCAGTACTTC.